The TCR beta chain under discussion was sequenced for a study of shared clonotypes between healthy human individuals (dated by TCRdb to the early 2020s). Looking at the study overall: The cohort included three men and two women between 18 and 49 years of age. For each donor, three plates each were used for CD4 naive and CD4 memory, two plates were used for CD8 naive, and one plate was used for CD8 memory. Blood TCR repertoires of a handful of healthy adults were deeply sequenced to estimate repertoire size and the extent of clonotype sharing between individuals. Libraries were prepared and TCR repertoires were sequenced by different laboratories using diverse techniques, in order to increase sequencing depth and limit assay-specific biases. Between about 0.85 and 9.5 billion PBMCs per donor were obtained by leukapheresis. On the study overall, not on this receptor specifically: Incomplete sequencing was indicated by rarefaction of sorted-subset datasets, despite the large sequencing depth. Sampling was limited to blood, and TCR repertoires in tissue likely differ from TCR repertoires in blood. Based on pairwise subsampling, the degree of clonotype sharing among donors was expected to be affected by sequencing depth. Naive subsets generally had larger estimated clonotype richness than memory subsets did. When a few donors were compared, the shared fraction of clonotypes was around 5% for naive CD4, less than 4% for naive CD8, roughly 2.5% for memory CD4, and 0.35% to 0.5% for memory CD8. Because the study included a small number of donors, the genetic and exposure-history diversity represented was limited. Compared with non-shared clonotypes, the clonotypes found in all four sorted-subset donors had higher generation probabilities.

TCR CDR3 regions were amplified from genomic DNA by multiplex PCR using the deep immunoSEQ assay. Extracted genomic DNA from each cell subset was distributed evenly across all wells of several immunoSEQ 96-well plates, and each plate was treated as a replicate. Each replicate PCR for sorted subsets received 200 ng genomic DNA, equal to about 30,000 T cell genomes. Purified libraries were quantified with a Qubit 3.0 fluorometer, sized on a Bioanalyzer 2100, and re-quantified with the KAPA Library Quantification kit. Every immunoSEQ 96-well plate was sequenced on a dedicated single-read 150-cycle Illumina NextSeq 550 flow cell. The study's own analysis went as follows. Because the immunoSEQ output held only junctional sequences and lacked quality scores, the filtering could not match the filtering applied to full-length reads. To assign V/J genes and CDR3, sequences were annotated against IMGT germline references using PyIR, a Python wrapper for IgBLAST v1.9. Reads were filtered out if the reads had weak V/J assignments (E-value above 1e-6), no CDR3, stop codons, out-of-frame junctions, or ambiguous translated residues. V3J clonotypes were defined as sequences sharing the same inferred V gene, J gene, and CDR3 amino acid sequence. Percentage overlap between repertoires was calculated by dividing the number of shared unique clonotypes by the size of the smaller repertoire. Repertoire richness was assessed with RTK rarefaction, the Chao1 estimator, and Recon v2.1 estimates of unobserved clonotypes. Generation probabilities for all TCRbeta clonotypes obtained by the gDNA method from four donors were computed using OLGA. TCRdb limited this immuneACCESS table to in-frame rearrangements with V and J called. A share of clones is missing; checked studies link under half to unresolved V genes, and the rest is unexplained. Clone size and the V and J calls come from that table; the DNA yielded D and trimming. Present in this sample are about 1 million clones, around 76% of which were seen just once. Jointly, the top ten make up 1.2% to 1.5% of the sample.

Taken from the germline V gene (reference sequence), the CDR1 and CDR2 loops are SGHNT and YYREEE. V is trimmed back by 3 bases and J by 7 bases, and the junction contains 1 base that no gene match accounts for. There are 13 amino acids in the CDR3, from cysteine to phenylalanine inclusive. Only the CDR3 region is kept as DNA, spanning 39 bases read in frame from base 1. The donors were healthy, HIV-negative adults who had no recently reported acute infections or vaccinations. Every donor was a Caucasian adult residing in Nashville, Tennessee, USA. CD4+ T cells were enriched through magnetic negative selection, after which naive cells were positively selected on CD45RA and the remaining negative fraction served as the memory subset. Blood was collected by leukapheresis, and PBMCs were isolated by Ficoll-Histopaque density gradient centrifugation and then cryopreserved in liquid nitrogen vapor phase. Analytical flow cytometry was used to check the purity and quantity of every magnetically sorted T cell population. Genomic DNA was isolated from each sorted fraction and quantified by UV absorbance on a Nanodrop 2000c.

This clone has a single count. Its antigen is unknown. Qualities for individual bases were not recorded, and no much larger clone is one base off. The sample contains more than one DNA sequence encoding this CDR3. The sequence joins TRBV5-4 to TRBJ1-5, with 10 junctional bases fitting TRBD1. Sequenced material: memory CD4+ T cells sorted from blood. According to the study, the label for this sample's cell subset or site signals: CD45RA-negative fraction. This clonotype was obtained from a man younger than 35 in good health. The CDR3 in this case is CASSWDRGQPQHF. The DNA sequence is TGTGCCAGCAGCTGGGACAGGGGCCAGCCCCAGCATTTT.